This T cell receptor (beta chain) derives from a study of blood T cell repertoires in COVID-19 (dated by TCRdb to 2018 to 2021). Describing the broader study: Collaborator samples came from the United States, Italy and Spain and covered acute and convalescent phases of COVID-19. The material from the prospective study consisted of cDNA or gDNA derived from T cells, B-cell-depleted T cells, or PBMCs. Deeply sampled blood TCRbeta repertoires from subjects exposed to, actively infected with, or recovered from COVID-19 were included in the dataset. A freely available public database, intended as a resource for researchers studying the immune response to SARS-CoV-2, is where the repertoires were released. Samples were obtained from the ongoing ImmuneRACE study (first 160 participants) and from over 1,000 subjects provided by 6 global collaborators. The sample metadata nearly always contained a de-identified subject ID, COVID-19 status, age in years and sex. Where HLA class I and class II types were available, the types were taken from metadata supplied by the sample provider, not from assay-based typing.

On the study overall, not on this receptor specifically: Clinical and demographic metadata were provided uncurated, with the amount varying by source and participant.

To note about this clone: This receptor's antigen is unknown. The sample holds no much larger clone one base away, and base qualities are not on file.

The CDR3 sequence holds 12 residues, the cysteine and phenylalanine included. The CDR3 DNA has 36 bases and is translated from base 1. The junction carries 6 bases between V and J, which are trimmed by 0 bases and 8 bases respectively. From the germline V gene, CDR1 is LGHNA and CDR2 is YSLEER. The collaborating institutions used their own protocols to collect whole blood in K2EDTA tubes. For TCRbeta analysis, collaborators shipped samples in one of three forms: frozen whole blood, isolated PBMCs, or DNA extracted from either of those sample types. The immunoSEQ Assay, a bias-controlled multiplex PCR, was used to amplify TCRbeta CDR3 regions from genomic DNA. Per the source publication's procedure: Within the assay, amplification of reference gene primers was used to estimate how many nucleated cells each sample contained. To quantify the absolute abundance of each unique TCRbeta CDR3 rearrangement, sequence reads were collapsed and filtered. Productive Simpson clonality was computed per sample as the square root of Simpson's diversity index over productive rearrangements. Imported from immuneACCESS, the table was reduced by TCRdb to in-frame sequences with V and J called. These copies leave out some clones; in studies compared against another copy, an unresolved V gene accounts for under half, and the cause of the remainder is not known. V, J and clone size derive from that table, while D and trimming were established from the DNA sequence. The sample table records 80,000 to 90,000 clones; more than 75% of these occur just once. The leading ten clones occupy about 15% of the sample.

The sample was peripheral blood. This receptor chain uses TRBV4-3 and TRBJ2-3; the D gene is possibly TRBD2, with 6 bases matching. The receptor was isolated from a woman between 70 and 85 years old with acute or convalescent COVID-19. The DNA sequence is given as TGCGCCAGCAGCCAAGAGCGGGGTACGCAGTATTTT. Its amino acids are CASSQERGTQYF.